This record covers a single TCR beta chain. Its antigen remains unidentified. The data originate from a study of early T cells in non-severe SARS-CoV-2 infection. Study at large: Bulk RNA taken from unsorted whole blood was sequenced, leaving chains unpaired. Findings and caveats of the study: Missing private and CD4 specificities, VDJdb matching favored anti-spike CD8 responses.

The library protocol tagged individual cDNA molecules with unique molecular identifiers. In TCRdb, the 5' RACE reads were re-called with MiXCR into one record per CDR3 protein. Here the sample spans tens of thousands of distinct CDR3 sequences, under 7% being singletons. Per the germline V gene, CDR1 is KGHSH and CDR2 is LQKENI. Trimming took 5 bases from V and 6 from J, leaving 17 bases between them. This CDR3 comprises 14 residues. The sample consisted of whole blood, taken at baseline. This chain joins TRBV18 and TRBJ2-7; weak D call: TRBD1 (7 bases). This TCR was sampled from an adult who was a healthcare worker with PCR-confirmed SARS-CoV-2 infection or an uninfected control (not recorded which). The CDR3: CASSAYNQGGEQYF. CDR3 coding DNA: TGTGCCAGCTCAGCCTATAACCAGGGGGGCGAGCAGTACTTC.